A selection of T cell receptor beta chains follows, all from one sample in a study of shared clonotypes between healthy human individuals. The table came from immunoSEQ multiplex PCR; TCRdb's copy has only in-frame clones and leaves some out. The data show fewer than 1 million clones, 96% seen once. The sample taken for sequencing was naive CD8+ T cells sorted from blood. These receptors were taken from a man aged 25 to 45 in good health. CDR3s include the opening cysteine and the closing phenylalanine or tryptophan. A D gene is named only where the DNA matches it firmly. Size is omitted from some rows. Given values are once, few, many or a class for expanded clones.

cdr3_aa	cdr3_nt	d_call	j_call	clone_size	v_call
CASSFTGITNYGYTF	TGTGCCAGCAGTTTCACAGGGATCACGAACTATGGCTACACCTTC	.	TRBJ1-2	.	TRBV27
CASSQVVLAGEQFF	TGCGCCAGCAGCCAAGTGGTCCTAGCGGGCGAGCAGTTCTTC	TRBD2	TRBJ2-1	.	TRBV4-1
CASSLRKRVPYEQYF	TGTGCCAGCAGTTTGCGTAAGAGGGTTCCCTACGAGCAGTACTTC	.	TRBJ2-7	.	TRBV28
CASSGGRVQFF	TGTGCCAGCAGCGGGGGGCGGGTGCAGTTCTTC	.	TRBJ2-1	.	TRBV27
CASSLVLAGGADTQYF	TGTGCCAGCAGTTTAGTCCTAGCGGGAGGAGCAGATACGCAGTATTTT	TRBD2	TRBJ2-3	.	TRBV27
CASSLTGDPGNEQFF	TGTGCCAGCTCTTTGACGGGAGACCCGGGGAATGAGCAGTTCTTC	.	TRBJ2-1	.	TRBV18
CASSEDFVEQYF	TGTGCCAGCTCAGAAGACTTCGTCGAGCAGTACTTC	.	TRBJ2-7	.	TRBV18
CASSQAGGVGEQYF	TGTGCCAGCAGCCAAGCAGGGGGCGTGGGGGAGCAGTACTTC	TRBD1	TRBJ2-7	.	TRBV14
CASSSALGGAPNTGELFF	TGTGCCAGCAGCTCTGCTTTAGGGGGGGCGCCGAACACCGGGGAGCTGTTTTTT	.	TRBJ2-2	.	TRBV7-9
CASSPRGPSGNEQFF	TGTGCCAGCAGCCCAAGGGGGCCTAGCGGCAATGAGCAGTTCTTC	.	TRBJ2-1	.	TRBV7-9
CSATGLADTQYF	TGCAGCGCCACGGGTTTGGCAGATACGCAGTATTTT	.	TRBJ2-3	.	TRBV29-1
CASSMARGYEQYF	TGTGCCAGTAGTATGGCCAGGGGCTACGAGCAGTACTTC	.	TRBJ2-7	.	TRBV19
CASSVDGGATYEQYF	TGTGCCAGCAGCGTAGATGGCGGGGCAACCTACGAGCAGTACTTC	.	TRBJ2-7	.	TRBV9
CASSYSNRNTEAFF	TGTGCCAGCAGTTACTCGAACAGGAACACTGAAGCTTTCTTT	.	TRBJ1-1	.	TRBV6-5
CASSSLAVLWDEQFF	TGTGCCAGCAGCTCCCTAGCGGTCCTTTGGGATGAGCAGTTCTTC	TRBD2	TRBJ2-1	.	TRBV7-2
CASSKINEQFF	TGTGCCAGCAGCAAGATCAATGAGCAGTTCTTC	.	TRBJ2-1	.	TRBV2
CASSDLAGAGTQYF	TGTGCCAGCAGTGACCTAGCGGGGGCAGGGACCCAGTACTTC	TRBD2	TRBJ2-5	.	TRBV6-4
CASSEQEVHEKLFF	TGTGCCAGCAGTGAACAGGAGGTCCATGAAAAACTGTTTTTT	.	TRBJ1-4	.	TRBV6-1
CASSIVTENQPQHF	TGTGCCAGTAGTATAGTCACGGAAAATCAGCCCCAGCATTTT	.	TRBJ1-5	.	TRBV19
CAWSGQISYEQYF	TGTGCCTGGTCGGGACAGATCTCCTACGAGCAGTACTTC	TRBD1	TRBJ2-7	once	TRBV30
CSVGVGVGVETQYF	TGCAGCGTTGGGGTAGGGGTAGGTGTAGAGACCCAGTACTTC	.	TRBJ2-5	.	TRBV29-1
CASSSGDRQFF	TGTGCCAGCAGCAGCGGGGATAGGCAGTTCTTC	TRBD2	TRBJ2-1	.	TRBV11-2
CASSLGSSGFYEQYF	TGTGCCAGCAGCTTAGGGTCTAGCGGTTTCTACGAGCAGTACTTC	TRBD2	TRBJ2-7	.	TRBV7-9
CASSFRGSYYEQYF	TGTGCCAGCAGTTTTAGGGGGAGTTACTACGAGCAGTACTTC	.	TRBJ2-7	.	TRBV28
CASSSLGTSYGYTF	TGTGCCAGCAGCTCACTAGGGACTTCCTATGGCTACACCTTC	.	TRBJ1-2	.	TRBV5-6
CASSLSSSAVYNEQFF	TGTGCCAGCAGTTTAAGTTCTTCGGCGGTCTACAATGAGCAGTTCTTC	.	TRBJ2-1	.	TRBV28
CASSEGYNEQFF	TGTGCCAGCAGCGAAGGTTACAATGAGCAGTTCTTC	.	TRBJ2-1	.	TRBV28
CASSLVTGTSEEETQYF	TGTGCCAGCAGCTTAGTGACCGGGACTAGCGAGGAAGAGACCCAGTACTTC	TRBD2	TRBJ2-5	.	TRBV7-2
CASSWNHEPGLREQYF	TGCGCCAGCAGCTGGAACCACGAGCCGGGGTTACGCGAGCAGTACTTC	.	TRBJ2-7	.	TRBV5-1
CASSTRGEQYF	TGTGCCAGCAGCACCCGAGGGGAGCAGTACTTC	.	TRBJ2-7	.	TRBV5-4
CASSPRSGYSTDTQYF	TGTGCCAGCAGCCCCCGAAGCGGGTACAGCACAGATACGCAGTATTTT	.	TRBJ2-3	once	TRBV9
CSGAWWGSGLDTQYF	TGCAGCGGGGCCTGGTGGGGCTCCGGGTTGGATACGCAGTATTTT	.	TRBJ2-3	.	TRBV29-1
CSVETGTSGRTYNEQFF	TGCAGCGTTGAAACCGGGACTAGCGGGAGGACCTACAATGAGCAGTTCTTC	TRBD2	TRBJ2-1	.	TRBV29-1
CASSRSLFTDTQYF	TGTGCCAGCAGTCGGAGTCTTTTCACAGATACGCAGTATTTT	.	TRBJ2-3	.	TRBV28
CASSDRGRYNEQFF	TGTGCCAGCAGTGACAGGGGGAGGTACAATGAGCAGTTCTTC	.	TRBJ2-1	.	TRBV6-1
CASSLLANEQFF	TGTGCCAGCAGCTTACTCGCGAATGAGCAGTTCTTC	.	TRBJ2-1	.	TRBV7-6
CAWNMNTEAFF	TGTGCCTGGAACATGAACACTGAAGCTTTCTTT	.	TRBJ1-1	.	TRBV30
CASSPLLAGYTF	TGTGCCAGCAGCCCCCTCCTGGCTGGCTACACCTTC	.	TRBJ1-2	.	TRBV7-2
CASSPPVEGDEKLFF	TGTGCCAGCTCACCACCGGTCGAAGGGGATGAAAAACTGTTTTTT	.	TRBJ1-4	.	TRBV18
CASRRTDTQYF	TGTGCCAGCAGACGCACAGATACGCAGTATTTT	.	TRBJ2-3	.	TRBV7-6
CASSLWGTNTEAFF	TGTGCCAGCAGCCTTTGGGGGACTAACACTGAAGCTTTCTTT	.	TRBJ1-1	.	TRBV7-3
CASSSTGANTEAFF	TGTGCCAGCAGCTCCACAGGGGCTAACACTGAAGCTTTCTTT	TRBD1	TRBJ1-1	.	TRBV5-6
CASSPGAAEPDTQYF	TGTGCCAGCAGCCCCGGCGCTGCCGAGCCAGATACGCAGTATTTT	.	TRBJ2-3	.	TRBV11-2
CSVFTGGNTEAFF	TGCAGCGTGTTTACAGGGGGCAACACTGAAGCTTTCTTT	TRBD1	TRBJ1-1	.	TRBV29-1
CASSLEAGGYNEQFF	TGTGCCAGCAGTTTGGAAGCGGGAGGGTACAATGAGCAGTTCTTC	TRBD2	TRBJ2-1	.	TRBV6-5
CATARTSGSNEQFF	TGTGCCACCGCAAGGACTAGCGGGTCCAATGAGCAGTTCTTC	TRBD2	TRBJ2-1	.	TRBV15
CASSFSPARAPYEQYF	TGTGCCAGCAGTTTCTCCCCCGCTAGGGCTCCCTACGAGCAGTACTTC	.	TRBJ2-7	.	TRBV27
CSVGGLAGAWGEQYF	TGCAGCGTTGGGGGGCTAGCGGGAGCTTGGGGCGAGCAGTACTTC	TRBD2	TRBJ2-7	.	TRBV29-1
CASSQDIQGGYEQYF	TGCGCCAGCAGCCAAGATATACAGGGGGGCTACGAGCAGTACTTC	TRBD1	TRBJ2-7	.	TRBV4-3
CASSLARSSGNTIYF	TGTGCCAGCAGTTTAGCCCGGAGCTCTGGAAACACCATATATTTT	.	TRBJ1-3	.	TRBV28
CASSLAAEGTQYF	TGTGCCAGCAGCTTAGCAGCGGAGGGTACGCAGTATTTT	.	TRBJ2-3	.	TRBV11-2
CASRPPRPYGYTF	TGTGCCAGCAGGCCTCCGAGACCCTATGGCTACACCTTC	.	TRBJ1-2	.	TRBV28
CASSETSGRQTDTQYF	TGCGCCAGCAGTGAGACTAGCGGGAGGCAGACAGATACGCAGTATTTT	TRBD2	TRBJ2-3	.	TRBV10-1
CASGRTGMGGYTF	TGTGCCAGCGGAAGGACAGGGATGGGAGGCTACACCTTC	TRBD1	TRBJ1-2	.	TRBV27
CASSPDFYNEQFF	TGTGCCAGCAGTCCGGACTTCTACAATGAGCAGTTCTTC	.	TRBJ2-1	.	TRBV27
CASSFGSHYEQYF	TGTGCCAGCAGCTTTGGCTCTCACTACGAGCAGTACTTC	.	TRBJ2-7	.	TRBV11-2
CASSIGLAGVRADTQYF	TGTGCCAGTAGTATTGGACTAGCGGGAGTGAGGGCAGATACGCAGTATTTT	TRBD2	TRBJ2-3	.	TRBV19
CSVERLAAEQFF	TGCAGCGTTGAGAGACTAGCGGCCGAGCAGTTCTTC	TRBD2	TRBJ2-1	.	TRBV29-1